This TCR beta chain originates from a study of cytomegalovirus exposure and HLA in healthy donors. The CDR3 length is 14 residues. Trimming took 1 base from V and 4 from J; bases not matched to a gene: 0. From germline, CDR1 is SGHTA and CDR2 FQGNSA. The study ran its PCR with 60 Vbeta and 13 Jbeta primers. TCRdb's table, derived via immunoSEQ multiplex PCR, lists solely in-frame clones and lacks some. In total, the table holds 100,000 to 150,000 clones. The sequenced sample was PBMCs. The source of this sequence is a man aged 18 to 29 in good health and CMV-seronegative. The chain is built from TRBV7-2 and TRBJ2-2, with 7 bases lining up with TRBD2. In DNA form, the CDR3 reads TGTGCCAGCAGCTTAGGGGGGGGCACCGGGGAGCTGTTTTTT. It is translated as CASSLGGGTGELFF.